Below, 29 T cell receptor beta chains from the same sample are listed, as sequenced in a study of blood T cell repertoires in COVID-19. Measured with immunoSEQ multiplex PCR; TCRdb has only the in-frame clones, and not every one. Among roughly 260,000 clones listed, approximately 86% were seen once. The specimen sequenced was peripheral blood. The receptors originated from a woman older than 75 with active or convalescent COVID-19.

This rearrangement joins TRBV24-1 to TRBJ1-5; the D gene is possibly TRBD1 (5 bases). Trimming pared 3 bases from V and 6 bases from J, leaving 11 bases between. The CDR3 contains 14 residues. Germline loops: CDR1 KGHDR, CDR2 SFDVKD. CDR3: CATSDPGIAQPQHF. The CDR3 coding sequence is TGTGCCACCAGTGATCCAGGGATTGCTCAGCCCCAGCATTTT.

In its sample, this clone was seen once. The rearrangement links TRBV19 to TRBJ2-2; TRBD2 aligns across 7 bases. CDR1 and CDR2 from the germline V gene are LNHDA and SQIVND (reference sequence). Germline trimming cut 3 bases from V and 8 bases from J; bases unmatched to any gene: 6. This CDR3 spans 14 amino acids. The CDR3 sequence is CASSIGAGAGELFF. In nucleotides, the CDR3 is TGTGCCAGTAGTATCGGGGCGGGAGCGGGGGAGCTGTTTTTT.

The chain combines TRBV5-4 with TRBJ2-5, with TRBD1 as a possible D gene (5 bases). Germline lookup yields CDR1 SGHNT and CDR2 YYREEE (reference sequence). The CDR3 is 14 amino acids. V was shortened by 4 bases and J by 5 bases, with 15 bases between the two germline ends. The CDR3 sequence is CASSPDSRLETQYF. In DNA form, the CDR3 reads TGTGCCAGCAGCCCCGACAGTAGGCTCGAGACCCAGTACTTC.

J is TRBJ1-6 and V is TRBV10-2; D gene uncertain. The CDR3 has 15 residues. Germline-derived CDR1 and CDR2 are WSHSY and SAAADI. With 3 bases removed from V and 13 bases from J, the gap between germline ends came to 19 bases. The CDR3 here is CASSDIPGVINPLHF. In DNA form, the CDR3 reads TGCGCCAGCAGTGATATCCCGGGTGTAATAAATCCCCTCCACTTT.

The chain links TRBV11-2 to TRBJ1-5; no reliable D call. The CDR3 contains 12 residues. Germline loops: CDR1 SGHAT, CDR2 FQNNGV. V lost 4 bases and J lost 5, with 6 bases in between. CDR3 DNA sequence: TGTGCCAGCAGCTCCCTCGATCAGCCCCAGCATTTT. It encodes CASSSLDQPQHF.

The chain employs TRBV3-1 (or the pseudogene TRBV3-2) and TRBJ2-1; TRBD2 agrees at 12 bases. CDR3 length: 15 residues. V dropped 4 bases and J dropped 7; count of bases not matched to a gene: 5. Germline V gives CDR1 LGHDT, CDR2 YNNKEL (reference sequence). As DNA, the CDR3 is TGTGCCAGCAGCCTATCTAGCGGGGGGGATAATGAGCAGTTCTTC. Its protein is CASSLSSGGDNEQFF.

V gene TRBV10-3 combines with J gene TRBJ2-7, with 11 bases aligning to TRBD1. The CDR3 contains 15 residues. Trimming took 5 bases from V and 3 from J; bases not matched to a gene: 6. Germline V CDR1 and CDR2: ENHRY, SYGVKD. For the CDR3, the DNA is TGTGCCATCAGTCTGGGGGGGACAGGGGGCTACGAGCAGTACTTC. Translated: CAISLGGTGGYEQYF.

The chain joins TRBV19 to TRBJ2-3; D gene ambiguous. CDR1 is LNHDA, CDR2 SQIVND, per germline (reference sequence). This CDR3 is built from 15 residues. V was shortened by 1 base and J by 1 base, with 9 bases between the two germline ends. CDR3 sequence (DNA): TGTGCCAGTAGTATAGGGAGTCCACGCACAGATACGCAGTATTTT. It specifies CASSIGSPRTDTQYF.

The rearrangement links TRBV5-1 to TRBJ2-2; the D gene is possibly TRBD2 (5 bases). The V gene lost 0 bases and the J gene lost 7 bases, with 10 bases spanning the gap. This CDR3 has 14 amino acids. Germline loops: CDR1 SGHRS, CDR2 YFSETQ. CDR3 sequence: CASSLEGGGGELFF. The DNA for the CDR3 is TGCGCCAGCAGCTTGGAAGGAGGAGGCGGGGAGCTGTTTTTT. Drawing the rest from reference TRBV5-1 and TRBJ2-2, the complete variable domain is KAGVTQTPRYLIKTRGQQVTLSCSPISGHRSVSWYQQTPGQGLQFLFEYFSETQRNKGNFPGRFSGRQFSNSRSEMNVSTLELGDSALYLCASSLEGGGGELFFGEGSRLTVL.

The J gene is TRBJ1-3, the V gene TRBV10-3, with D maybe TRBD1 (6 bases). Trimming took off 5 bases at V and 2 bases at J, with 13 bases between the two ends. The CDR3 is made up of 15 amino acids. Germline values: CDR1 ENHRY, CDR2 SYGVKD. Here the CDR3 reads CAISSDRLAGNTIYF. The CDR3 region has the DNA TGTGCCATCAGTTCTGACAGGTTGGCTGGAAACACCATATATTTT.

This chain joins TRBV3-1 (or the pseudogene TRBV3-2) and TRBJ2-1; D remains ambiguous. The V gene's germline CDR1 is LGHDT and CDR2 YNNKEL (reference sequence). The CDR3 contains 16 residues. V shed 1 base and J shed 2 bases, with 12 bases lying between them. The CDR3 DNA reads TGTGCCAGCAGCCAAGCCGGTGGTCTACCCTACAATGAGCAGTTCTTC. Protein: CASSQAGGLPYNEQFF.

V usage is TRBV6-5 and J usage is TRBJ1-2, with D possibly TRBD1 on 5 matching bases. Germline V gene lookup returns CDR1 MNHEY and CDR2 SVGAGI. The V end was cut by 8 bases, the J end by 9 bases, with 19 bases between. This CDR3 is 13 amino acids long. CDR3 region: CASLRLRDSSYTF. The CDR3 DNA reads TGTGCCAGCCTTCGACTCAGGGATTCGAGCTACACCTTC.

Only one count was recorded for this clone. The chain carries TRBV6-5 and TRBJ1-5, with 10 bases lining up with TRBD1. This CDR3 is 14 amino acids long. Looked up from germline, CDR1 is MNHEY and CDR2 is SVGAGI. Losses at the gene ends were 5 bases for V and 4 bases for J; bases not matched to a gene: 2. This chain's CDR3 is CASSPGQGNQPQHF. DNA for the CDR3: TGTGCCAGCAGTCCGGGACAGGGGAATCAGCCCCAGCATTTT.

The chain employs TRBV11-2 and TRBJ2-1; 11 positions agree with TRBD2. The CDR3 consists of 19 residues. Germline CDR1 reads SGHAT; CDR2 reads FQNNGV. The trim removed 2 bases at V and 0 bases at J, leaving 9 bases unmatched. Here the CDR3 reads CASSLRTTSGSISYNEQFF. In DNA form, the CDR3 reads TGTGCCAGCAGCTTAAGGACAACTAGCGGGAGTATCTCCTACAATGAGCAGTTCTTC.

This clone was seen once. Different DNA sequences within this sample yield the same CDR3. J is TRBJ1-1 and V is TRBV5-1; TRBD1 matches at 9 bases. Trimming removed 3 bases from V and 2 bases from J; junction bases left unmatched: 2. Germline V gene data show CDR1 as SGHRS and CDR2 as YFSETQ. The CDR3 covers 14 residues. Here the CDR3 DNA reads TGCGCCAGCAGCTCAACAGGGGGCAACACTGAAGCTTTCTTT. It is translated as CASSSTGGNTEAFF.

The chain employs TRBV29-1 and TRBJ1-1; 7 bases are a match to TRBD1. This CDR3 region has 15 residues. Germline values: CDR1 SQVTM, CDR2 ANQGSEA. The V and J ends lost 3 bases and 8 bases, in that order; junction bases with no gene match: 15. The CDR3 here is CSVERSPGQRLEAFF. The CDR3 nucleotides are TGCAGCGTTGAGCGTTCTCCGGGACAGAGGCTAGAAGCTTTCTTT. Full variable domain (remainder filled in from reference TRBV29-1 and TRBJ1-1): SAVISQKPSRDICQRGTSLTIQCQVDSQVTMMFWYRQQPGQSLTLIATANQGSEATYESGFVIDKFPISRPNLTFSTLTVSNMSPEDSSIYLCSVERSPGQRLEAFFGQGTRLTVV.

In the case of this clone: Distinct nucleotide sequences in the sample also encode this CDR3. The chain employs TRBV28 and TRBJ1-2; D is possibly TRBD1 (5 bases). Germline V gene sequence: CDR1 MDHEN, CDR2 SYDVKM. V was pared by 3 bases and J by 5 bases, with 7 bases between. The CDR3 runs 12 residues. The CDR3 loop reads CASSFGGYGYTF. Written as DNA, the CDR3 is TGTGCCAGCAGTTTCGGGGGGTATGGCTACACCTTC.

A few counts support this clone. The V call is TRBV5-1, the J call TRBJ2-7; 16 bases are a match to TRBD2. CDR1 and CDR2 (germline): SGHRS, YFSETQ. The CDR3 is made up of 15 amino acids. V trimming: 4 bases; J trimming: 7 bases; junction bases outside the gene matches: 5. The CDR3 nucleotides are TGCGCCAGCAGCGCGGGACTAGCGGGGGGGTTGGAGCAGTACTTC. Encoded protein: CASSAGLAGGLEQYF.

The chain couples TRBV11-2 to TRBJ2-3; 13 bases fit TRBD2. This CDR3 is 18 amino acids long. Per germline, CDR1 SGHAT and CDR2 FQNNGV. The J segment lost 2 bases and the V segment lost 5 bases, leaving 10 bases of the junction unmatched. The CDR3, as DNA: TGTGCCAGCAGCCCAAACAAACTAGCGGGGGGGATCACAGATACGCAGTATTTT. Its protein is CASSPNKLAGGITDTQYF.

In its sample, this clone was seen a few times. The chain employs TRBV18 and TRBJ2-2; the D is unclear. Trimming pared 2 bases from V and 0 bases from J, leaving 10 bases between. The CDR3 spans 16 residues. Germline CDR1 is KGHSH and CDR2 is LQKENI. The CDR3 is CASSPGHQANTGELFF. The DNA of the CDR3 is TGTGCCAGCTCACCAGGGCACCAAGCGAACACCGGGGAGCTGTTTTTT.

This clone was recorded only once. The V call is TRBV5-6, the J call TRBJ2-7; possibly TRBD1 for D (5 bases). V was trimmed by 0 bases and J by 3 bases, leaving 10 bases between them. The CDR3 length is 14 residues. Germline CDR1 is SGHDT and CDR2 is YYEEEE. As DNA, the CDR3 is TGTGCCAGCAGCTTGGGCAGGGCAAGCTACGAGCAGTACTTC. Amino acids: CASSLGRASYEQYF. Combining the CDR3 with reference TRBV5-6 and TRBJ2-7 gives the whole variable domain DAGVTQSPTHLIKTRGQQVTLRCSPKSGHDTVSWYQQALGQGPQFIFQYYEEEERQRGNFPDRFSGHQFPNYSSELNVNALLLGDSALYLCASSLGRASYEQYFGPGTRLTVT.

The sample holds one count of this clone. The chain employs TRBV15 and TRBJ1-4, with D tentatively TRBD1 (5 bases). CDR3 size: 14 residues. V shed 4 bases and J shed 8 bases, with 14 bases lying between them. Germline V gives CDR1 LNHNV, CDR2 YYDKDF (reference sequence). The CDR3 DNA is TGTGCCACCAGCATGCAGGGTGGCTACGAAAAACTGTTTTTT. It codes for CATSMQGGYEKLFF.

V is TRBV18 and J is TRBJ1-2, with D possibly being TRBD1 (6 bases). The CDR3 has 15 amino acids. V gave up 0 bases and J gave up 3 bases, with 11 bases separating them. From germline, CDR1 is KGHSH and CDR2 LQKENI. CDR3 loop: CASSPPSRTDYGYTF. Here the CDR3 DNA reads TGTGCCAGCTCACCACCTTCTCGGACAGACTATGGCTACACCTTC.

This chain uses TRBV12-5 with TRBJ2-2; tentative D call: TRBD1 (5 bases). CDR1 and CDR2 from the germline V gene are LGHNT and FRNRAP. Trimming cost V 2 bases and J 3 bases, with 7 bases left between them. The CDR3 runs to 14 residues. Written as DNA, the CDR3 is TGTGCTAGTGGTTTGCTGACAGACACCGGGGAGCTGTTTTTT. This encodes CASGLLTDTGELFF. Complete variable domain (other parts from reference TRBV12-5 and TRBJ2-2): DARVTQTPRHKVTEMGQEVTMRCQPILGHNTVFWYRQTMMQGLELLAYFRNRAPLDDSGMPKDRFSAEMPDATLATLKIQPSEPRDSAVYFCASGLLTDTGELFFGEGSRLTVL.

This chain uses TRBV2 with TRBJ2-6, with D possibly TRBD1 on 6 matching bases. With 6 bases removed from V and 2 bases from J, the gap between germline ends came to 11 bases. Germline lookup yields CDR1 SNHLY and CDR2 FYNNEI. The CDR3 runs to 15 residues. CDR3 in DNA: TGTGCCAGCAGAGAGGGGACAACTGGGGCCAACGTCCTGACTTTC. Translation gives CASREGTTGANVLTF.

This clone came up once. V usage is TRBV6-4 and J usage is TRBJ1-1, with 7 bases fitting TRBD1. This CDR3 is built from 15 residues. The junction had 12 bases not matched to a gene; V was cut back by 6 bases and J by 5 bases. Germline assignment: CDR1 MRHNA and CDR2 SNTAGT. The CDR3 region has the DNA TGTGCCAGCAGCGCCACCGACAGGGAGAAAACTGAAGCTTTCTTT. Its protein product is CASSATDREKTEAFF.

The chain links TRBV2 to TRBJ2-1, with 8 bases lining up with TRBD1. From germline, CDR1 is SNHLY and CDR2 FYNNEI. The CDR3 is 15 residues long. Trimming removed 1 base from V and 9 bases from J; junction bases left unmatched: 8. CDR3 DNA: TGTGCCAGCAGTGAAGGGGTCAGGGGGCTGGGTGAGCAGTTCTTC. Translating gives CASSEGVRGLGEQFF. Full variable domain (outside the CDR3, taken from reference TRBV2 and TRBJ2-1): EPEVTQTPSHQVTQMGQEVILRCVPISNHLYFYWYRQILGQKVEFLVSFYNNEISEKSEIFDDQFSVERPDGSNFTLKIRSTKLEDSAMYFCASSEGVRGLGEQFFGPGTRLTVL.

The rearrangement links TRBV28 to TRBJ2-5; 7 positions agree with TRBD2. There are 14 residues in the CDR3. V lost 5 bases to trimming and J lost 5 bases; unmatched junction nucleotides: 8. Germline loops: CDR1 MDHEN, CDR2 SYDVKM. This chain's CDR3 is CASSGAGIGETQYF. CDR3 nucleotides: TGTGCCAGCAGTGGAGCGGGAATCGGTGAGACCCAGTACTTC.

The genes are TRBV5-1 and TRBJ1-4, with 10 bases matching TRBD1. Germline-derived CDR1 and CDR2 are SGHRS and YFSETQ. This CDR3 contains 15 residues. V gave up 9 bases and J gave up 3 bases; unmatched junction bases: 8. CDR3 sequence: CATAGQGSANEKLFF. Here the CDR3 DNA reads TGCGCCACCGCGGGACAGGGGTCGGCTAATGAAAAACTGTTTTTT. Looking up the rest from reference TRBV5-1 and TRBJ1-4 gives the full variable domain: KAGVTQTPRYLIKTRGQQVTLSCSPISGHRSVSWYQQTPGQGLQFLFEYFSETQRNKGNFPGRFSGRQFSNSRSEMNVSTLELGDSALYLCATAGQGSANEKLFFGSGTQLSVL.